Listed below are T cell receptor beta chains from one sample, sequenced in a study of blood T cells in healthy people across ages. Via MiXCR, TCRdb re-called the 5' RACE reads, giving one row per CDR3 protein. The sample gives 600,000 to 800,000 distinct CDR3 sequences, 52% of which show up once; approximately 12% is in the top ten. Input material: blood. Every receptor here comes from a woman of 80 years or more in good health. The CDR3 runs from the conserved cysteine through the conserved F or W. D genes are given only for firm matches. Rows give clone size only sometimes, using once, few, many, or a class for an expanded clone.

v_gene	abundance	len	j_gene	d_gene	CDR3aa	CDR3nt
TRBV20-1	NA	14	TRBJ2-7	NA	CSARGRGRTYEQYF	TGCAGTGCTAGGGGACGGGGGAGGACCTACGAGCAGTACTTC
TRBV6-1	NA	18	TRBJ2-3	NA	CANSPLKGGATSTDTQYF	TGTGCCAACAGCCCGTTAAAAGGAGGTGCTACTAGCACAGATACGCAGTATTTT
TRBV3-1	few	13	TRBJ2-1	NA	CASSLSPIREQFF	TGTGCCAGCAGCCTATCCCCCATTCGCGAGCAGTTCTTC
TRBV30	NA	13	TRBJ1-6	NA	CAWSVPPTGSLHF	TGTGCCTGGAGCGTCCCTCCGACAGGATCGCTCCACTTT
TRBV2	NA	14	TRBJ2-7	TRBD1	CANRQGITYNEQYF	TGTGCCAACCGACAGGGCATAACCTACAATGAGCAGTACTTC
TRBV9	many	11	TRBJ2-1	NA	CASRGAGGRFF	TGTGCCAGCAGGGGGGCTGGGGGGCGGTTCTTC
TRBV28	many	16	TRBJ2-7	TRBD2	CASSSPWVAGPYEQYF	TGTGCCAGCAGTTCCCCCTGGGTAGCGGGGCCCTACGAGCAGTACTTC
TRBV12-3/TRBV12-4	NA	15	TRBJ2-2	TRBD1	CASSKQGPNTGELFF	TGTGCCAGCAGTAAACAGGGGCCCAACACCGGGGAGCTGTTTTTT
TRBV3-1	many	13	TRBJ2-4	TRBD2	CASSHGGKNIQYF	TGTGCCAGCAGCCACGGGGGGAAAAACATTCAGTACTTC
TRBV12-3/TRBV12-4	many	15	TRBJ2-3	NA	CASSLLGQRGVTQYF	TGTGCCAGCAGTTTACTAGGACAGAGAGGTGTTACGCAGTATTTT
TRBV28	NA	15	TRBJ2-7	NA	CASSPAGTFSDEQYF	TGTGCCAGCAGCCCCGCGGGGACATTCTCCGACGAGCAGTACTTC
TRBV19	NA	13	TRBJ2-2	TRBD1	CASSGQDNRELFF	TGTGCCAGTTCGGGACAGGATAACAGGGAGCTGTTTTTT
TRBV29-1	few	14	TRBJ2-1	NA	CSGLYRGTDNEQFF	TGCAGCGGGTTGTATAGGGGGACGGACAATGAGCAGTTCTTC
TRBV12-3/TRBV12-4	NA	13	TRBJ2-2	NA	CASRARNTGELFF	TGTGCCAGCCGGGCCAGGAACACCGGGGAGCTGTTTTTT
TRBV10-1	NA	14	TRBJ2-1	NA	CASSDWGRDNEQFF	TGCGCCAGCAGTGATTGGGGCAGGGATAATGAGCAGTTCTTC
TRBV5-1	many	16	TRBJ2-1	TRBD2	CASSKTGTSGDNEQFF	TGCGCCAGCAGCAAAACCGGGACTAGCGGAGACAATGAGCAGTTCTTC
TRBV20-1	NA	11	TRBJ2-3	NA	CSARHADTQYF	TGCAGTGCTAGACATGCAGATACGCAGTATTTT
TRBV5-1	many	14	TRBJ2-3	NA	CASSSGQRTDTQYF	TGCGCCAGCAGCTCCGGACAGAGAACAGATACGCAGTATTTT
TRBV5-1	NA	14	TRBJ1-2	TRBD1	CASSLTGQNYGYTF	TGCGCCAGCAGCTTAACGGGACAGAACTATGGCTACACCTTC
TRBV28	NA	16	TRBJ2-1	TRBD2	CASSLMLAGAGNEQFF	TGTGCCAGCAGTTTGATGTTAGCGGGAGCAGGCAATGAGCAGTTCTTC
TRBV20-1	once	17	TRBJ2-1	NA	CSARNQGITIPYNEQFF	TGCAGTGCTAGAAATCAGGGGATTACCATTCCTTACAATGAGCAGTTCTTC
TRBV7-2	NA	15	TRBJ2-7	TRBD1	CASSLESGGIGEQYF	TGTGCCAGCAGCTTAGAATCAGGGGGCATAGGGGAGCAGTACTTC
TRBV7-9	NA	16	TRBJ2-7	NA	CASSFLPNGQDYEQYF	TGTGCCAGCAGCTTTTTACCGAACGGACAAGACTACGAGCAGTACTTC
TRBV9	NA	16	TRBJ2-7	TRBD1	CASSLWDRVETYEQYF	TGTGCCAGCAGCCTCTGGGACAGGGTCGAGACCTACGAGCAGTACTTC
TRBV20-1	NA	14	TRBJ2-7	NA	CSARRAGDNYEQYF	TGCAGTGCCCGAAGGGCAGGCGATAACTACGAGCAGTACTTC
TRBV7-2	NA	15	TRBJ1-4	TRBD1	CASNRRQGGNEKLFF	TGTGCCAGCAACCGACGACAGGGCGGTAACGAAAAACTGTTTTTT
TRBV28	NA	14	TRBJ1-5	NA	CASSPRTAYQPQHF	TGTGCCAGCAGCCCTCGGACAGCGTATCAGCCCCAGCATTTT
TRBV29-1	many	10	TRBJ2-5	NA	CSVEQETQYF	TGCAGCGTTGAACAAGAGACCCAGTACTTC
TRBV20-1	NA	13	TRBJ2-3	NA	CSARRQGSDTQYF	TGCAGTGCTAGAAGGCAGGGGTCAGATACGCAGTATTTT